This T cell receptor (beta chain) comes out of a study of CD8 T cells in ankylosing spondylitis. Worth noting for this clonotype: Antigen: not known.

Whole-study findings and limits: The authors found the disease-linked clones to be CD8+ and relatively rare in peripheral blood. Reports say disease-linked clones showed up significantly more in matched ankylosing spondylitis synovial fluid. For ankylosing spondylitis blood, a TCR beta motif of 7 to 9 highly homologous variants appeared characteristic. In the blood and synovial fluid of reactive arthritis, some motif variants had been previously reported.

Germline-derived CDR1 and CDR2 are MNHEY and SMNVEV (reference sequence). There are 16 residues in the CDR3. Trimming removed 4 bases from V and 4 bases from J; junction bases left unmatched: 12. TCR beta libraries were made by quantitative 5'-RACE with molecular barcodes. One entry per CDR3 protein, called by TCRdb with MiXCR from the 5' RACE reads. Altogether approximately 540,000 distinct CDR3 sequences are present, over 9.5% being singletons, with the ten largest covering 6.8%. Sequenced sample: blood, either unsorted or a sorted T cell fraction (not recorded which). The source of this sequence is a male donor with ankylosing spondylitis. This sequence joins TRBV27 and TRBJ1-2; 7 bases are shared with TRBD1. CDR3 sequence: CASSSSTGEVTYGYTF. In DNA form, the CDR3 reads TGTGCCAGCAGTTCCTCAACAGGGGAGGTTACCTATGGCTACACCTTC.